This T cell receptor (beta chain) was captured by sequencing in a study of blood T cell repertoires in COVID-19. Original processing notes: Amplification from reference gene primers served as the basis for estimated nucleated cell counts. TCRdb's copy holds only in-frame clones and misses some; the assay was immunoSEQ multiplex PCR. V, J and clone size were drawn from that table, and D and trimming were deduced from the DNA. The table records 500,000 to 600,000 clones, roughly nine tenths of them present only once. The CDR3 has 18 amino acids. Germline V gene data show CDR1 as MNHEY and CDR2 as SMNVEV (reference sequence). The V segment lost 5 bases and the J segment 3 bases; nucleotides outside the gene matches: 14. Recruited during active infection, patients (from Seattle) were subsequently followed longitudinally.

This receptor was identified in a woman aged 45-60 years with COVID-19, enrolled during active disease. The source material was peripheral blood. The genes are TRBV27 and TRBJ2-3; 10 positions match TRBD2. This CDR3 is CASSPRQAGGRRTDTQYF. The CDR3 bases are TGTGCCAGCAGTCCACGACAAGCGGGGGGGCGCAGGACAGATACGCAGTATTTT.